This TCR beta chain derives from a study of graft-versus-host responses after intestinal transplantation. Looking at the study overall: Tacrolimus plus steroids were given to all recipients for approximately 3 years, preceded by anti-thymocyte globulin induction.

About this clone: The target antigen is unknown.

The CDR3 loop spans 16 amino acids. Trimming took 2 bases from V and 0 from J, leaving 13 bases between them. Germline V lookup: CDR1 SGDLS, CDR2 YYNGEE. TCRdb's table, derived via immunoSEQ multiplex PCR, lists solely in-frame clones and lacks some. The table includes approximately 97,000 clones, 75% to 95% detected once. Study-wide results and limits: The authors found GvH clones in recipient marrow, some appearing first in ileum or blood.

The TCR sequence derives from a human donor who was the organ donor for an intestinal transplant. Material: unstimulated CD4+ T cells sorted from spleen or lymph node cells, obtained before transplant. The V gene is TRBV9, the J gene TRBJ2-3, with D tentatively TRBD2 (6 bases). In DNA, the CDR3 is TGTGCCAGCAGCGTGTTGGAGGGGCTAAGCACAGATACGCAGTATTTT. Translation gives CASSVLEGLSTDTQYF.